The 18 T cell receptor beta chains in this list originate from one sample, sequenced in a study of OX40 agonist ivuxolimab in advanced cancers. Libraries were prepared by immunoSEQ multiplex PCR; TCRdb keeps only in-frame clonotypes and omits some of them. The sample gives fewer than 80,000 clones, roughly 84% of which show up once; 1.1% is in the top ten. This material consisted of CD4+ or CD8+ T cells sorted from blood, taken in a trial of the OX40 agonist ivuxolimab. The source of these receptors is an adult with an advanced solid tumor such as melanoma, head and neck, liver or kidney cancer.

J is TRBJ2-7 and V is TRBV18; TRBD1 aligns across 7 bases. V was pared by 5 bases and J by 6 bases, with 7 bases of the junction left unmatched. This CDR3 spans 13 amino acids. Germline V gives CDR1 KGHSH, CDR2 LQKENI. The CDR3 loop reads CASSGDRAAEQYF. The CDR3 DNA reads TGTGCCAGCTCAGGCGACAGGGCGGCCGAGCAGTACTTC.

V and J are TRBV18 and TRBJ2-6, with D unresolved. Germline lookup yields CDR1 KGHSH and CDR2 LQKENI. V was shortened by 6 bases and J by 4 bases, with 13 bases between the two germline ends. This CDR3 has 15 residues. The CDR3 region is CASSPVGSGANVLTF. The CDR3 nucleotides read TGTGCCAGCTCTCCAGTGGGCTCCGGGGCCAACGTCCTGACTTTC.

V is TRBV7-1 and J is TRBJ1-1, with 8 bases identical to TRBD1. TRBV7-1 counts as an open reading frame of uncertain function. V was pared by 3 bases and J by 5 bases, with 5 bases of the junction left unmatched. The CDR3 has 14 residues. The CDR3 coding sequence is TGTGCCAGCAGCTCTCAACAGGGGGAAACTGAAGCTTTCTTT. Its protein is CASSSQQGETEAFF.

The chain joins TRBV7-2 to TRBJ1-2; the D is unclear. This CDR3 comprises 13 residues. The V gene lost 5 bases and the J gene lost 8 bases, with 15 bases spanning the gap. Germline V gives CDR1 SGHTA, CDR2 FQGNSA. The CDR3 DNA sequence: TGTGCCAGCAGCCCAGACCGCACTATGGGCTACACCTTC. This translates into CASSPDRTMGYTF.

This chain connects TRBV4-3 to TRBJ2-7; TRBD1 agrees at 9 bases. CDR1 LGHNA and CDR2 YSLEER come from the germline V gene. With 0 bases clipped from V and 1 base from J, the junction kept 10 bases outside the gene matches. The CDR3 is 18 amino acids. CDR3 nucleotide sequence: TGCGCCAGCAGCCAAGATTTAGTATTGGGGACAGGGTCCTACGAGCAGTACTTC. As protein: CASSQDLVLGTGSYEQYF.

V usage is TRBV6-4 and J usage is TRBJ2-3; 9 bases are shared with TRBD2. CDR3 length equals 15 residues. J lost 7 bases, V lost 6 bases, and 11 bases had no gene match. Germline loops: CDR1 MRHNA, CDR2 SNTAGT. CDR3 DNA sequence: TGTGCCAGCAGCCCGATGGGCGGGGGGGTGAATACGCAGTATTTT. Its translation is CASSPMGGGVNTQYF.

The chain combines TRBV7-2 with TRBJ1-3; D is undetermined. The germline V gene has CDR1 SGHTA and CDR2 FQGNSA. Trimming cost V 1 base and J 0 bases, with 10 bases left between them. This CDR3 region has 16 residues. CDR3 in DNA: TGTGCCAGCAGCTTAGGTCGGTTTAGCTCTGGAAACACCATATATTTT. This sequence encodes CASSLGRFSSGNTIYF.

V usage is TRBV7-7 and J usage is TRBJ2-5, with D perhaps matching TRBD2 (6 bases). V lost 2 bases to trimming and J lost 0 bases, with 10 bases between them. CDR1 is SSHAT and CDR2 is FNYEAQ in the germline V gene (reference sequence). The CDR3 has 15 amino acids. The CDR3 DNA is TGTGCCAGCAGCTTAACCCCGGGGGACCAAGAGACCCAGTACTTC. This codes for CASSLTPGDQETQYF.

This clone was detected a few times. The CDR3 bases are TGTGCCAGCAGTGAAAGGTTACAGGGGGAACAGCCCCAGCATTTT. This encodes CASSERLQGEQPQHF. The chain uses TRBV2 and TRBJ1-5, with 8 bases fitting TRBD1. Germline CDR1 and CDR2: SNHLY and FYNNEI. The CDR3 is 15 residues long. Trimming removed 2 bases from V and 7 bases from J; junction bases left unmatched: 7.

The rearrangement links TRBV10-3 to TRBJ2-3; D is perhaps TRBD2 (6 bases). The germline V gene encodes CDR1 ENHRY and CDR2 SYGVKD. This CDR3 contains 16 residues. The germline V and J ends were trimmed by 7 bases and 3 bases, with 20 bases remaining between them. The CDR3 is CAINIRGTSGTDTQYF. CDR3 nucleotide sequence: TGTGCCATCAATATAAGAGGGACTTCAGGGACAGATACGCAGTATTTT.

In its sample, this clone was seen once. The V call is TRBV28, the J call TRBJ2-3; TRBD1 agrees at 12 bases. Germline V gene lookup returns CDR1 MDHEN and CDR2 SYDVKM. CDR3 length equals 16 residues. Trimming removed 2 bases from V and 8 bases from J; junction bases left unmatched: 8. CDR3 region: CASSLTGTGGASTQYF. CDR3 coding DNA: TGTGCCAGCAGTTTAACCGGGACAGGGGGCGCTTCTACGCAGTATTTT.

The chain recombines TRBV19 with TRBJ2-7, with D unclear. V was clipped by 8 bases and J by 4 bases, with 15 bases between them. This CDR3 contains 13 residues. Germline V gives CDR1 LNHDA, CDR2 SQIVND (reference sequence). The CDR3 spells CASSSGSWYEQYF. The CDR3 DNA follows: TGTGCCAGTTCCTCGGGTTCGTGGTACGAGCAGTACTTC.

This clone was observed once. The CDR3 loop is CASSLLGTGGGSYNEQFF. The CDR3 nucleotides are TGTGCCAGCAGCTTACTCGGGACAGGGGGCGGCTCCTACAATGAGCAGTTCTTC. This chain links TRBV7-6 with TRBJ2-1; 12 nucleotides align to TRBD1. CDR1 and CDR2 from the germline V gene are SGHVS and FNYEAQ. The CDR3 extends over 18 amino acids. J was trimmed by 0 bases and V by 2 bases; bases with no gene match: 5.

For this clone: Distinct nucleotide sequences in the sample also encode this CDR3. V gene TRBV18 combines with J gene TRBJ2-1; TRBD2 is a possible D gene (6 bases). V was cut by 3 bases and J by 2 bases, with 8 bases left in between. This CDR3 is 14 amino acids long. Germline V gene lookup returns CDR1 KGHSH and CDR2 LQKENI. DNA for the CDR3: TGTGCCAGCTCACCTCGGGGGACCTACAATGAGCAGTTCTTC. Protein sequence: CASSPRGTYNEQFF.

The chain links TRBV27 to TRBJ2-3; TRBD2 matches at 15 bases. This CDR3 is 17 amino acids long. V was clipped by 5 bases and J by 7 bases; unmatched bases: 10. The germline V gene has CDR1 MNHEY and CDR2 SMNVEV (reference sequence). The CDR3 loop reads CASSRGLAGGQWNTQYF. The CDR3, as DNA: TGTGCCAGCAGTCGCGGACTAGCGGGGGGGCAATGGAATACGCAGTATTTT.

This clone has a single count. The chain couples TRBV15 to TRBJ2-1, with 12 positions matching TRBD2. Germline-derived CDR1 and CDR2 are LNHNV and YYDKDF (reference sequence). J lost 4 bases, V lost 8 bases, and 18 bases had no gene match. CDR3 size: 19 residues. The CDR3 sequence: CATSTPQRASGGVYNEQFF. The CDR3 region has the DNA TGTGCCACCTCGACCCCCCAGCGGGCTAGCGGGGGGGTATACAATGAGCAGTTCTTC.

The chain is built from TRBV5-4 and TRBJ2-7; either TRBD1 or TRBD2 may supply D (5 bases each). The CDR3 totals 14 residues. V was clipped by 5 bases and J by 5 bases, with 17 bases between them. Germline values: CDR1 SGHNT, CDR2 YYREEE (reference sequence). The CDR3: CASRPTGRVDEQYF. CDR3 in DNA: TGTGCCAGCAGGCCAACGGGACGGGTTGACGAGCAGTACTTC.

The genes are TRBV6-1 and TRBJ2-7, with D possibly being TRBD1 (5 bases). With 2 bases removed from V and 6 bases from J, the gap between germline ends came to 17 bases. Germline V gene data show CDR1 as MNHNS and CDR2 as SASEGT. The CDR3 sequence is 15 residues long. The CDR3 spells CASSEIVTGSGEQYF. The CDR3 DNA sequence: TGTGCCAGCAGTGAAATAGTAACAGGATCTGGCGAGCAGTACTTC.